The 14 T cell receptor beta chains below were found in one sample sequenced in a study of human T cells and chemical hapten exposure. Within the library, unique molecular identifiers were attached to each individual cDNA molecule. TCRdb recomputed calls from the reads with MiXCR, one row per CDR3 protein. Seen here are about 120,000 distinct CDR3 sequences, over 7.5% observed once, and the top ten hold about 1.4%. RNA extraction used unfractionated whole blood as the source of total RNA. The specimen was whole blood. Receptors originate from a human donor in good health. Some clones in this sample may be carry-over from other donors' samples.

This clonotype has only a few counts. The chain joins TRBV4-2 to TRBJ2-2; 8 bases agree with TRBD1. The CDR3 consists of 15 residues. Germline-derived CDR1 and CDR2 are LGHNA and YNFKEQ. J lost 2 bases, V lost 5 bases, and 4 bases had no gene match. The CDR3: CASSLDRGNTGELFF. DNA of the CDR3: TGTGCCAGCAGCTTAGACAGGGGAAACACCGGGGAGCTGTTTTTT.

V usage is TRBV6-4 and J usage is TRBJ1-5, with D uncertain. Trimming took off 3 bases at V and 5 bases at J, with 8 bases between the two ends. Looked up from germline, CDR1 is MRHNA and CDR2 is SNTAGT. The length of the CDR3 is 13 residues. The CDR3 loop reads CASSESFDQPQHF. CDR3 sequence (DNA): TGTGCCAGCAGTGAGTCCTTCGATCAGCCCCAGCATTTT.

This clonotype was picked up a small number of times. The DNA of the CDR3 is TGTGCCAGCAGCTCGGACGGGGGCGCAGGGTCCTACAATGAGCAGTTCTTC. Translating it yields CASSSDGGAGSYNEQFF. The rearrangement links TRBV7-9 to TRBJ2-1, with D possibly being TRBD1 or TRBD2 (6 bases each). Trimming stripped 4 bases from V and 1 base from J, with 17 bases between. This CDR3 has 17 amino acids. Germline values: CDR1 SEHNR, CDR2 FQNEAQ (reference sequence).

The chain combines TRBV7-2 with TRBJ2-7; possible D gene TRBD2, 7 bases. The V and J ends lost 1 base and 5 bases respectively, with 9 bases between them. The V gene's germline CDR1 is SGHTA and CDR2 FQGNSA. CDR3 length: 13 amino acids. This CDR3 reads CASSLGGGDEQYF. The CDR3 DNA follows: TGTGCCAGCAGCTTAGGAGGGGGGGACGAGCAGTACTTC.

This clonotype occurred a few times. The rearrangement uses TRBV6-5 and TRBJ2-7, with D perhaps given as TRBD1 or TRBD2 (5 bases each). Germline V lookup: CDR1 MNHEY, CDR2 SVGAGI. V lost 1 base to trimming and J lost 4 bases, with 5 bases between them. The CDR3 covers 12 residues. The CDR3 reads CASSYWGYEQYF. In nucleotides, the CDR3 is TGTGCCAGCAGTTACTGGGGGTACGAGCAGTACTTC.

The V and J genes are TRBV6-6 and TRBJ1-5; TRBD1 is a possible D gene (6 bases). The V end lost 8 bases, the J end lost 7 bases, and 15 bases lay between the germline ends. CDR1 is MNHNY, CDR2 SVGAGI, per germline (reference sequence). The CDR3 consists of 13 residues. CDR3: CASSDRPGQPQHF. DNA for the CDR3: TGTGCCAGCTCTGACAGGCCGGGACAGCCCCAGCATTTT.

A few counts support this clonotype. The J gene is TRBJ2-1, the V gene TRBV2; the D is unclear. CDR3 length equals 15 residues. V gave up 11 bases and J gave up 0 bases, with 17 bases separating them. Germline-derived CDR1 and CDR2 are SNHLY and FYNNEI. DNA of the CDR3: TGTGCCGGGATAGGACCTGAGAGCTCCTACAATGAGCAGTTCTTC. Translating gives CAGIGPESSYNEQFF.

This clonotype was recorded many times. The chain employs TRBV11-2 and TRBJ2-1; perhaps TRBD2 as D (5 bases). CDR3 size: 14 residues. Germline-derived CDR1 and CDR2 are SGHAT and FQNNGV. Trimming took off 1 base at V and 7 bases at J, with 11 bases between the two ends. As DNA, the CDR3 is TGTGCCAGCAGCTTAGGAAGTCCGGGAAATGAGCAGTTCTTC. Its translation is CASSLGSPGNEQFF.

This clonotype was detected a few times. The chain links TRBV5-4 to TRBJ2-7; 15 bases fit TRBD2. This CDR3 has 17 amino acids. CDR1 is SGHNT, CDR2 YYREEE, per germline (reference sequence). V lost 5 bases, J lost 4 bases, and 10 bases stayed unmatched. The CDR3: CASRPGLAGGPTYEQYF. CDR3 in DNA: TGTGCCAGCAGGCCCGGACTAGCGGGAGGGCCAACTTACGAGCAGTACTTC.

Points on this clonotype: The germline gene is not matched at one end of the junction; a read error may be the cause. The rearrangement links TRBV3-1 to TRBJ2-3; TRBD2 aligns across 10 bases. The germline V gene encodes CDR1 LGHDT and CDR2 YNNKEL (reference sequence). CDR3 length equals 15 residues. CDR3 region: CASSQAGGSTDTQYF. In nucleotides, the CDR3 is TGTGCCAGCAGTCAAGCGGGGGGGAGCACAGATACGCAGTATTTT.

This clonotype occurred many times. This chain joins TRBV13 and TRBJ1-1; the match to TRBD1 covers 7 bases. The CDR3 extends over 14 amino acids. With 6 bases clipped from V and 4 bases from J, the junction kept 8 bases outside the gene matches. CDR1 and CDR2 from the germline V gene are PRHDT and FYEKMQ (reference sequence). CDR3 nucleotide sequence: TGTGCCAGCAGAGCCCAGGGGGGGAGCACTGAAGCTTTCTTT. It is translated as CASRAQGGSTEAFF.

This clonotype showed up just a few times. This chain links TRBV15 with TRBJ2-5, with a weak D call TRBD1 (6 bases). CDR1 is LNHNV, CDR2 YYDKDF, per germline (reference sequence). CDR3 length: 16 amino acids. V was shortened by 1 base and J by 3 bases, with 15 bases between the two germline ends. CDR3 nucleotide sequence: TGTGCCACCAGCAGAGCCGGGACAACTCTAAAAGAGACCCAGTACTTC. Translating it yields CATSRAGTTLKETQYF. Full variable domain (outside the CDR3, taken from reference TRBV15 and TRBJ2-5): DAMVIQNPRYQVTQFGKPVTLSCSQTLNHNVMYWYQQKSSQAPKLLFHYYDKDFNNEADTPDNFQSRRPNTSFCFLDIRSPGLGDTAMYLCATSRAGTTLKETQYFGPGTRLLVL.

This clonotype was seen ten or more times. J is TRBJ2-2 and V is TRBV5-1; D unclear. V lost 1 base to trimming and J lost 0 bases, with 4 bases between them. This CDR3 is 14 amino acids long. Per germline, CDR1 SGHRS and CDR2 YFSETQ. For the CDR3, the DNA is TGCGCCAGCAGCTTGACTTCGAACACCGGGGAGCTGTTTTTT. Its protein product is CASSLTSNTGELFF.

The V gene is TRBV7-9, the J gene TRBJ1-1; D unclear. The CDR3 has 14 amino acids. The V and J ends lost 5 bases and 3 bases respectively, with 13 bases between them. The germline gives CDR1 SEHNR, CDR2 FQNEAQ (reference sequence). This CDR3 is CASSPTASDTEAFF. The CDR3 DNA is TGTGCCAGCAGCCCTACGGCCTCGGACACTGAAGCTTTCTTT.